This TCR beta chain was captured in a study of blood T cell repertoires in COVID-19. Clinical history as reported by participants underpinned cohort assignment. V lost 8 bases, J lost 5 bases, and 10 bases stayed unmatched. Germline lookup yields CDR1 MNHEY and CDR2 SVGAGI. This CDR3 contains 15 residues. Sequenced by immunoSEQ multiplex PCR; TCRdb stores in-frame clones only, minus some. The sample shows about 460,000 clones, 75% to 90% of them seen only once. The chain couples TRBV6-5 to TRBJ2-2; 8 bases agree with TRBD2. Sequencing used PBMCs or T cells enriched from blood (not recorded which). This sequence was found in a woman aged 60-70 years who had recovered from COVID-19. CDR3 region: CASLLGGGRTGELFF. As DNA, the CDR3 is TGTGCCAGCCTGCTTGGCGGGGGGCGTACCGGGGAGCTGTTTTTT.